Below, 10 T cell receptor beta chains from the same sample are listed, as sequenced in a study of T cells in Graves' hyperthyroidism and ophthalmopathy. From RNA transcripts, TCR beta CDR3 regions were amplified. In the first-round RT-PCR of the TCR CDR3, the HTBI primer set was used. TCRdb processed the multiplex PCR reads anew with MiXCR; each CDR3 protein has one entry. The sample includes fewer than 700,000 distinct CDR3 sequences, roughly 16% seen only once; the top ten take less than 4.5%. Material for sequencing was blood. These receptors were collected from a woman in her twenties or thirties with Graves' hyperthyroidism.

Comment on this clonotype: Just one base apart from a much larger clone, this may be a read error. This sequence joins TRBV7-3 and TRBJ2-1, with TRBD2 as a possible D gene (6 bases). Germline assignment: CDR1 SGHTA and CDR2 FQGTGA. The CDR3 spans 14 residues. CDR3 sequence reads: CASSFEGGYNERFF. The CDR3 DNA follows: TGTGCCAGCAGCTTCGAGGGAGGTTACAATGAGCGGTTCTTC.

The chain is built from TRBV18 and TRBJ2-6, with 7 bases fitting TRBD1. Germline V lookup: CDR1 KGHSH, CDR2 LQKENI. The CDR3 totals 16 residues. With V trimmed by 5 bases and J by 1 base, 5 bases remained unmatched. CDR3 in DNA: TGTGCCAGCTCAGTATACAGGGGATCTGGGGCCAACGTCCTGACTTTC. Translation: CASSVYRGSGANVLTF.

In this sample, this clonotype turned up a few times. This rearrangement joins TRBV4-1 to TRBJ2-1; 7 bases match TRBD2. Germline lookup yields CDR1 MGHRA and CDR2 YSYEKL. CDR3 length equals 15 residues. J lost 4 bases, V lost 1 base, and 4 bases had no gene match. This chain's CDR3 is CASSQASGDYNEQFF. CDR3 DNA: TGCGCCAGCAGCCAAGCTAGCGGAGATTACAATGAGCAGTTCTTC.

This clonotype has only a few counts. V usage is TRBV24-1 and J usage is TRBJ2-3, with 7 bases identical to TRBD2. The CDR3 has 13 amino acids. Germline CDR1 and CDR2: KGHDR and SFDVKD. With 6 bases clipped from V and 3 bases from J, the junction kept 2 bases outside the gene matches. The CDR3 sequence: CATSRGGTDTQYF. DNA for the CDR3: TGTGCCACCAGTCGGGGAGGGACAGATACGCAGTATTTT.

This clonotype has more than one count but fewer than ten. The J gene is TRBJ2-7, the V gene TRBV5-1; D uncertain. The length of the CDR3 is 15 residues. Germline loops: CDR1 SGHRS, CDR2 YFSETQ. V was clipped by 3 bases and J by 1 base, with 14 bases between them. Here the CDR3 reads CASSSGPQGSYEQYF. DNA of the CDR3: TGCGCCAGCAGCTCAGGCCCCCAAGGGTCCTACGAGCAGTACTTC.

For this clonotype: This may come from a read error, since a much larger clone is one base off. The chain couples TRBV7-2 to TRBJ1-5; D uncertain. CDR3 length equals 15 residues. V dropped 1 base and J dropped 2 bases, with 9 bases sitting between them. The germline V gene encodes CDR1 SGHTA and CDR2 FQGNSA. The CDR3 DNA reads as TGTGCCAGCAGCTTAGATCAGGTGGGCAATCAGCCCCAGCATTTT. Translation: CASSLDQVGNQPQHF. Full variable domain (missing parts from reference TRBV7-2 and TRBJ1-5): GAGVSQSPSNKVTEKGKDVELRCDPISGHTALYWYRQSLGQGLEFLIYFQGNSAPDKSGLPSDRFSAERTGGSVSTLTIQRTQQEDSAVYLCASSLDQVGNQPQHFGDGTRLSIL.

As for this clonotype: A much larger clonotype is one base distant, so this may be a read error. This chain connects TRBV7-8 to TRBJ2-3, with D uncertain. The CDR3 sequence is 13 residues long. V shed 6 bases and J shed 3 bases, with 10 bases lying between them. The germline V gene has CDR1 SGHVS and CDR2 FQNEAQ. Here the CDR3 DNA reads TGTGCCAGCAGAGGATCGAGGACAGATACGCAGTATTTT. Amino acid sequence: CASRGSRTDTQYF.

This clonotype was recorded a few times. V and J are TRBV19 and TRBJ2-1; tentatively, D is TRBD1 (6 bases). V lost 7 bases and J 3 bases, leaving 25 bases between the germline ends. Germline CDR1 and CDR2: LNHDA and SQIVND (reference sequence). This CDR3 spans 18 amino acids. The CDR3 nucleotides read TGTGCCAGTATGTCGGGACCAGAGGGGGAAGTTCTCTACAATGAGCAGTTCTTC. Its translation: CASMSGPEGEVLYNEQFF.

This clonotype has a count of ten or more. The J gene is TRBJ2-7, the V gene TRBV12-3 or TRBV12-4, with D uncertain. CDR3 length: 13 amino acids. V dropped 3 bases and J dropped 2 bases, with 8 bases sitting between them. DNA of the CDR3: TGTGCCAGCAGTTTCGGCAGGCCCTACGAGCAGTACTTC. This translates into CASSFGRPYEQYF.

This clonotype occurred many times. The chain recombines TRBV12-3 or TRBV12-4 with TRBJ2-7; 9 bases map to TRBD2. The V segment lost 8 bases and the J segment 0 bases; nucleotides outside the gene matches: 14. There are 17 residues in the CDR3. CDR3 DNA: TGTGCCAGCGCGCAGGGCTCTAGTAGCGGGAGCTCCTACGAGCAGTACTTC. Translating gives CASAQGSSSGSSYEQYF.